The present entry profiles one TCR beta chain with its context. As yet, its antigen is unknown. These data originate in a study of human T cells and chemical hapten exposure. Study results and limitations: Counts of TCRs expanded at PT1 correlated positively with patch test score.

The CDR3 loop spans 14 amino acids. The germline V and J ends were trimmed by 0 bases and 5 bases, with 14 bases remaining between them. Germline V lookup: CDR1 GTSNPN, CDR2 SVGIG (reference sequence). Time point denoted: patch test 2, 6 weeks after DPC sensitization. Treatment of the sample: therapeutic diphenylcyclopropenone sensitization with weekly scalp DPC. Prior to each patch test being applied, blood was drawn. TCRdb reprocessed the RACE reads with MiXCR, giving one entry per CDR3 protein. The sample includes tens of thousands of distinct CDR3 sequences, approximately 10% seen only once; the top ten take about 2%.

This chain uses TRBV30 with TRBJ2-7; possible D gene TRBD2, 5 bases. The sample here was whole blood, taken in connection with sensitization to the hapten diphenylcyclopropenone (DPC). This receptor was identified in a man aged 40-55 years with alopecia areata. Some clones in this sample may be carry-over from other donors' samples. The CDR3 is CAWSVRTGFDEQYF. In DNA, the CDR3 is TGTGCCTGGAGTGTAAGGACGGGATTCGACGAGCAGTACTTC.